The rows below give T cell receptor beta chains drawn from one sample of a study of blood T cell repertoires in COVID-19. TCRdb's table, derived via immunoSEQ multiplex PCR, lists solely in-frame clones and lacks some. The sample records 45,000 or so clones, approximately 90% being singletons. Material: peripheral blood. The receptors here all came from a man aged 35 to 55 with COVID-19, enrolled during active disease. Each CDR3 is given with its conserved first and last residue. The order of the fields is clone size, J gene, D gene, V gene, CDR3 DNA, CDR3 protein. The D gene is left open where the match is weak. Part of the rows lack a size; the others show once, few, many or a class for expanded clones.

NA TRBJ1-3 TRBD1 TRBV10-2 TGCGCCAGCAGTGACGGGACAGGGCCCTCTGGAAACACCATATATTTT CASSDGTGPSGNTIYF
NA TRBJ2-7 TRBD1 TRBV29-1 TGCAGCGTTGATGTCCAGGGGGCAAGGTACGAGCAGTACTTC CSVDVQGARYEQYF
NA TRBJ2-1 NA TRBV3-1/TRBV3-2 TGTGCCAGCAGCCAAGATCATAGCTCCTACAATGAGCAGTTCTTC CASSQDHSSYNEQFF
once TRBJ2-7 NA TRBV21-1 TGTGCCAGCAGCACGGACGAGCAGTACTTC CASSTDEQYF
NA TRBJ2-2 NA TRBV7-3 TGTGCCAGCAGCCCCAGAGGGGGTACCGGGGAGCTGTTTTTT CASSPRGGTGELFF
NA TRBJ1-6 NA TRBV12-3/TRBV12-4 TGTGCCAGCAGTTTGGTCGGGATCGGACCCCTCCACTTT CASSLVGIGPLHF
NA TRBJ1-2 TRBD1 TRBV27 TGTGCCAGCAGTTTACAGGGGGGCTACTATGGCTACACCTTC CASSLQGGYYGYTF
NA TRBJ1-5 TRBD1 TRBV4-2 TGTGCCAGCAGCCAAGATCAGAGGACAGGGCGGGCCCAGCCCCAGCATTTT CASSQDQRTGRAQPQHF
once TRBJ2-1 TRBD1 TRBV18 TGTGCCAGCTCACCCCAGACAGGGAACAATGAGCAGTTCTTC CASSPQTGNNEQFF
once TRBJ2-1 NA TRBV3-1/TRBV3-2 TGTGCCAGCAGCCGGCGGGGCGAGGCGATTGGTGAGCAGTTCTTC CASSRRGEAIGEQFF
NA TRBJ1-5 TRBD1 TRBV5-6 TGTGCCAGCAGCCCAGGACAGGGGGCAGGTCAGCCCCAGCATTTT CASSPGQGAGQPQHF
few TRBJ2-5 NA TRBV7-9 TGTGCCAGCAGTTCCCCATTGAGTCGGCAAGAGACCCAGTACTTC CASSSPLSRQETQYF
NA TRBJ1-3 TRBD1 TRBV6-1 TGTGCCAGCAGTGAAGGGACAGGGAGAAACACCATATATTTT CASSEGTGRNTIYF
once TRBJ2-3 TRBD2 TRBV4-2 TGTGCCAGCAGCCAAGATGCGAGCGGGGGATCTAGCACAGATACGCAGTATTTT CASSQDASGGSSTDTQYF
NA TRBJ2-3 TRBD1 TRBV29-1 TGCAGCGTTGAAGATCTTCTGTCGGCGCAAAACAGGGGAACCCCTGATACGCAGTATTTT CSVEDLLSAQNRGTPDTQYF
once TRBJ1-2 TRBD1 TRBV11-2 TGTGCCAGCAGCCAGGGACAGGGAGACGGCTACACCTTC CASSQGQGDGYTF
NA TRBJ2-7 NA TRBV2 TGTGCCAGCAATTCCGCCCGGGGGGAGCAGTACTTC CASNSARGEQYF
once TRBJ2-6 NA TRBV28 TGTGCCAGCAGTTTGCGGACCGGGACAAGACTTTCTGGGGCCAACGTCCTGACTTTC CASSLRTGTRLSGANVLTF
once TRBJ1-2 NA TRBV14 TGTGCCAGCAGCCTCTACCGACAGCCAAATAACTATGGCTACACCTTC CASSLYRQPNNYGYTF
NA TRBJ2-1 TRBD1 TRBV19 TGTGCCAGTAGAACTACCAGGGGGCAGGGTGAGCAGTTCTTC CASRTTRGQGEQFF
NA TRBJ1-5 NA TRBV18 TGTGCCAGCTCACCATCGCTACTGTCTGGTAGTCAGCCCCAGCATTTT CASSPSLLSGSQPQHF
NA TRBJ2-3 NA TRBV28 TGTGCCAGCAGGGGGGCAGCGAGGGCCACAGATACGCAGTATTTT CASRGAARATDTQYF
NA TRBJ2-6 TRBD1 TRBV9 TGTGCCAGCAGCGGGAGGACAGGGAACACAGCTGGGGCCAACGTCCTGACTTTC CASSGRTGNTAGANVLTF
NA TRBJ1-1 NA TRBV7-9 TGTGCCAGCAGCACAGTGAACACTGAAGCTTTCTTT CASSTVNTEAFF
NA TRBJ2-1 TRBD2 TRBV7-9 TGTGCCAGCGCGACTAGCAGTTTAAATGAGCAGTTCTTC CASATSSLNEQFF
NA TRBJ2-1 TRBD2 TRBV6-6 TGTGCCAGCAGCTACTCCGGGACTAGCGGGGCTAGCTCCTACAATGAGCAGTTCTTC CASSYSGTSGASSYNEQFF
NA TRBJ2-1 TRBD2 TRBV9 TGTGCCAGCAGCGGGGGGCTAGCGGGGTCAAATATCTATGAGCAGTTCTTC CASSGGLAGSNIYEQFF
NA TRBJ2-5 TRBD2 TRBV7-9 TGTGCCAGCAGCTTTGCGGGAGGGCCCAGAGAGACCCAGTACTTC CASSFAGGPRETQYF
NA TRBJ2-1 TRBD1 TRBV3-1/TRBV3-2 TGTGCCAGCAGCCAACAGAGGTGGGACAGGGGTTGGAGGGTTGAGCAGTTCTTC CASSQQRWDRGWRVEQFF
once TRBJ2-5 TRBD2 TRBV6-5 TGTGCCAGTAGTACTAGCGTACAAGAGACCCAGTACTTC CASSTSVQETQYF
NA TRBJ2-7 NA TRBV2 TGTGCCAGCGGTAGGGACATATCCTACGAGCAGTACTTC CASGRDISYEQYF
NA TRBJ2-3 NA TRBV24-1 TGTGCCACCAGTGATTTGCAGGGGCGCGGGACAGATACGCAGTATTTT CATSDLQGRGTDTQYF
few TRBJ2-2 TRBD1 TRBV7-9 TGTGCCAGCAGACCGGGACAGGCGAACACCGGGGAGCTGTTTTTT CASRPGQANTGELFF
NA TRBJ2-1 TRBD2 TRBV6-5 TGTGCCAGCAGTCGAGCGGGGCTCGGCAATGAGCAGTTCTTC CASSRAGLGNEQFF